The present T cell receptor beta chain was sequenced within a study of cytomegalovirus exposure and HLA in healthy donors. The PCR made use of 60 Vbeta and 13 Jbeta primers. Sequenced by immunoSEQ multiplex PCR; TCRdb stores in-frame clones only, minus some. Altogether under 150,000 clones are present, approximately 85% being singletons, with the ten largest covering over 1.5%. Germline V CDR1 and CDR2: WSHSY, SAAADI. This CDR3 comprises 14 residues. V gave up 6 bases and J gave up 3 bases, with 14 bases separating them. The sequenced material came from PBMCs. The chain employs TRBV10-2 and TRBJ1-1; D unresolved. The source of this sequence is a boy under 18 in good health and CMV-seronegative. The DNA for the CDR3 is TGCGCCAGCAGCGGGGAGGGAGCGCACACTGAAGCTTTCTTT. It yields the protein CASSGEGAHTEAFF.